This TCR beta chain was identified during a study of shared clonotypes between healthy human individuals. Germline V CDR1 and CDR2: GTSNPN, SVGIG (reference sequence). V lost 3 bases to trimming and J lost 3 bases, with 9 bases between them. The CDR3 is 13 residues long. This table comes from immunoSEQ multiplex PCR, and its TCRdb copy is limited to in-frame clones, with some not included. The profile covers 2 million to 2.5 million clones, with nearly 97% appearing a single time and roughly 0.13% taken by the ten largest. This chain joins TRBV30 and TRBJ1-5; D gene ambiguous. The sequence was collected from a man between 18 and 29 years old in good health. Input material: naive CD4+ T cells sorted from blood. The subset: CD45RA+ positively selected. DNA for the CDR3: TGTGCCTGGAGCCGGGTCCACAATCAGCCCCAGCATTTT. This translates into CAWSRVHNQPQHF.